Sequencing of this TCR beta chain was carried out in a study of identical twins. The CDR3 covers 17 residues. Germline CDR1 is SGDLS and CDR2 is YYNGEE. V lost 0 bases to trimming and J lost 2 bases, with 15 bases between them. Of note for this clonotype: Its antigen is currently unknown.

The study's findings and limits: Diverse VJ usage suggested most zero-insertion clonotypes were not invariant T cells.

TCRdb re-called the 5' RACE reads through MiXCR, storing one row per CDR3 protein. This sample yields 1,800,000 or so distinct CDR3 sequences, of which around a third are seen a single time; approximately 0.29% belongs to the top ten. This TCR was recovered from a newborn girl in good health. Sequenced input: cord blood. This chain links TRBV9 with TRBJ2-1; D may be TRBD2 (6 bases). The CDR3 region is CASSVDPRVAAYNEQFF. CDR3 DNA: TGTGCCAGCAGCGTAGACCCTAGAGTAGCGGCCTACAATGAGCAGTTCTTC.